The T cell receptor (beta chain) described here comes from a study of blood T cell repertoires in COVID-19. Only in-frame clones appear in the TCRdb table, and some are missing; sequencing was by immunoSEQ multiplex PCR. Of roughly 250,000 clones in the sample, approximately 90% are singletons; the top ten hold 2.3%. This clone showed up just a few times. Its ends do not fully match the called genes, so a read error is possible. The CDR3 has 10 residues. Germline loops: CDR1 PRHDT, CDR2 FYEKMQ (reference sequence). Source material: PBMCs or T cells enriched from blood (not recorded which). The chain carries TRBV13 and TRBJ1-2; D unresolved. The clonotype comes from a woman aged 40 to 50 with acute COVID-19. The CDR3 bases are TGTGCCAGCAGCGTTCCGATCGACTTATTC. It encodes CASSVPIDLF.